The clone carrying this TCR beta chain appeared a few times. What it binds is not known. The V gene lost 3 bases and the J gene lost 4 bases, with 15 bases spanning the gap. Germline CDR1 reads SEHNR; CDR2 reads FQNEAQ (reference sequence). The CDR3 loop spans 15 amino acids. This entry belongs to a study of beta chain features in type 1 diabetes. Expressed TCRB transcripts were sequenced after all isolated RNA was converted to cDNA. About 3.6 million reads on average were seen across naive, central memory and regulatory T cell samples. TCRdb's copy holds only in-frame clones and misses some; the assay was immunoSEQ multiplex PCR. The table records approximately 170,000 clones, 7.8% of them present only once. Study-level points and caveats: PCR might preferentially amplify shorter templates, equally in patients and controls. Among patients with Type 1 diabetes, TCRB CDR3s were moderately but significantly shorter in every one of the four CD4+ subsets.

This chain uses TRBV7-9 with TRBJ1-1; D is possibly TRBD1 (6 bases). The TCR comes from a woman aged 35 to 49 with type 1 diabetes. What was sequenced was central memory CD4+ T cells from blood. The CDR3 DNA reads TGTGCCAGCAGCTTCGGCGGGGGCGTAGGCACTGAAGCTTTCTTT. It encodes CASSFGGGVGTEAFF. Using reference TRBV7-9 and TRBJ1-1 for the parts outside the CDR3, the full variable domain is DTGVSQNPRHKITKRGQNVTFRCDPISEHNRLYWYRQTLGQGPEFLTYFQNEAQLEKSRLLSDRFSAERPKGSFSTLEIQRTEQGDSAMYLCASSFGGGVGTEAFFGQGTRLTVV.